The clone carrying this T cell receptor beta chain was detected many times. What it binds is not known. The entry originates in a study of T-cell reconstitution after alpha-beta-depleted transplantation in children. The study, taken as a whole, reports: A year had passed since transplant, and T-cell counts and diversity by then came mostly from newly produced T cells. Alpha-beta T cells about two months after transplant reportedly derived from several hundred expanded graft clones. At day 60, the high TCRbeta diversity found in some patients originated from recipient T cells and thymic progenitors that had survived.

Construction of the TCRbeta library involved unique molecular identifiers. TCRdb re-analysed the PCR reads in MiXCR, keeping a single row per CDR3 protein. The top ten clones hold 25% to 30% of a sample with around 450,000 distinct CDR3 sequences, about 40% of them seen once. With 6 bases clipped from V and 5 bases from J, the junction kept 8 bases outside the gene matches. This CDR3 has 14 amino acids. The sample here was PBMCs, taken before TCRalphabeta/CD19-depleted stem cell transplant. The rearrangement links TRBV12-3 or TRBV12-4 to TRBJ2-7; 9 positions match TRBD2. The TCR sequence derives from a girl aged 2-10 years with aplastic anemia, due to receive a stem cell transplant. The CDR3 sequence is CASSPQGLAHEQYF. CDR3 DNA sequence: TGTGCCAGCAGCCCGCAGGGACTAGCCCACGAGCAGTACTTC.